This T cell receptor (beta chain) was observed in a study of human CD8 memory T cell subsets. TPEX cells were CCR7+ PD-1+ TIGIT+ early memory CD8+ T cells with exhausted-like traits. It was UMI-labeled 5' RACE by which the TCR beta libraries were made. Reprocessing the 5' RACE reads, TCRdb reports a single entry for every CDR3 protein and omits DNA. The sample's table shows fewer than 11,000 distinct CDR3 sequences. Germline assignment: CDR1 MGHRA and CDR2 YSYEKL. CDR3 length: 15 residues. This sequence joins TRBV4-1 and TRBJ2-1. Source material: CD8+ T cells from PBMCs. The sequence came from a human donor in good health. Here the CDR3 reads CASSQVQDSYNEQFF.